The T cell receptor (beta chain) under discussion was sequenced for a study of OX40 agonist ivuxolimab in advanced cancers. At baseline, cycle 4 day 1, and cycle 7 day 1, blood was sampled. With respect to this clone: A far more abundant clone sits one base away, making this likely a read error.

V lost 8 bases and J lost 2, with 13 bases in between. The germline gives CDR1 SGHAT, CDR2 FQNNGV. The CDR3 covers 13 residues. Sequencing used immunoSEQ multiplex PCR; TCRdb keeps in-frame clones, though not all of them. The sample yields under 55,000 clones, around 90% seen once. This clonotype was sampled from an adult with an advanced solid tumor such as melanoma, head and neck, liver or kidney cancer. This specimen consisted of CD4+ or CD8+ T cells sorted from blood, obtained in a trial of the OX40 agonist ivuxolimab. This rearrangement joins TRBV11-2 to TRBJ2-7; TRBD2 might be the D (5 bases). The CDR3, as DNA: TGTGCCAGCGGAGGACGGGTTACCTACGAGCAGTACTTC. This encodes CASGGRVTYEQYF.